This entry describes one T cell receptor (beta chain). Its target is not known. Additional DNA sequences in this sample encode the identical CDR3. These data belong to a study of cytomegalovirus exposure and HLA in healthy donors. The wider study: The Caucasian-associated ancestry cluster held around 76% of roughly 370 genotyped donors. Broader study findings: The study listed 150 to 200 cytomegalovirus-associated TCR beta chains.

In germline, CDR1 is SGHTA, CDR2 FQGNSA. CDR3 size: 14 residues. V lost 3 bases to trimming and J lost 2 bases, with 8 bases between them. PCR amplification relied on 60 Vbeta primers (plus 13 Jbeta primers). TCRdb's table, derived via immunoSEQ multiplex PCR, lists solely in-frame clones and lacks some. Among about 160,000 clones listed, approximately 80% were seen once. This rearrangement joins TRBV7-2 to TRBJ1-3; D may be TRBD1 (6 bases). This TCR derives from a woman under 40 in good health and CMV-seronegative. What was sequenced was PBMCs. The CDR3 here is CASSLAGAGNTIYF. Here the CDR3 DNA reads TGTGCCAGCAGCTTGGCAGGGGCTGGAAACACCATATATTTT.